What follows describes a single T cell receptor beta chain. The data originate from a study of T cell changes during pregnancy in multiple sclerosis. The germline V and J ends were trimmed by 8 bases and 0 bases, with 8 bases remaining between them. CDR1 is LNHDA and CDR2 is SQIVND in the germline V gene (reference sequence). This CDR3 comprises 13 residues. Profiling relied on immunoSEQ multiplex PCR, and the TCRdb table lists in-frame clones only, not all of them. The sample yields 55,000 to 70,000 clones, about 90% seen once. This clonotype originated in a female donor in good health, enrolled as a control in a pregnancy study. The sequencing here drew on peripheral blood, taken in the third trimester of pregnancy. The genes are TRBV19 and TRBJ1-3; D perhaps matches TRBD1 (6 bases). CDR3 region: CASRDNSGNTIYF. The CDR3, as DNA: TGTGCCAGTCGGGACAACTCTGGAAACACCATATATTTT.